This T cell receptor beta chain was observed in a study of a mutant IDH1 vaccine in newly diagnosed glioma. Study at large: Vaccinations were initiated 4-6 weeks following radiotherapy alone, or were given together with temozolomide cycles. Weeks 35 and 47 hosted visits V12 and V13, respectively. Treated patients comprised roughly 60% males and about 38% females, mean age approximately 38 years.

Turning to this clone: Its antigen is still unknown.

Measured with immunoSEQ multiplex PCR; TCRdb has only the in-frame clones, and not every one. The data contain 45,000 to 60,000 clones, about 88% of them singletons. Time point specified: week 35, safety follow-up. One vaccine dose held 300 ug of mutant IDH1 20-mer peptide and came with topical imiquimod. The TCR comes from a middle-aged woman with glioma. The sample here was PBMCs, taken from a glioma patient whose treatment included an IDH1 peptide vaccine.

This chain's CDR3 is CSARLGTEAFF. The CDR3 nucleotides are TGCAGTGCTCGACTGGGGACTGAAGCTTTCTTT. The chain is built from TRBV20-1 and TRBJ1-1, with D hard to call. The CDR3 extends over 11 amino acids. The germline V and J ends were trimmed by 5 bases and 5 bases, with 9 bases remaining between them. Germline CDR1 and CDR2: DFQATT and SNEGSKA (reference sequence).